This T cell receptor beta chain is drawn from a study of T cell changes during pregnancy in multiple sclerosis. The CDR3 is 13 residues long. V was trimmed by 3 bases and J by 8 bases, leaving 10 bases between them. Germline V lookup: CDR1 KGHSH, CDR2 LQKENI. The data were produced by immunoSEQ multiplex PCR, yet TCRdb's version contains in-frame clones alone and is incomplete. This table holds tens of thousands of clones, roughly nine tenths found once. This clone came up once. The source of this sequence is a female donor with multiple sclerosis, enrolled in a pregnancy study. This chain uses TRBV18 with TRBJ1-4; tentatively, D is TRBD1 (6 bases). This material consisted of CD4+ T cells from peripheral blood mononuclear cells, taken in the first trimester of pregnancy. CDR3 bases: TGTGCCAGCTCACCCGACAGGAACGAAAAACTGTTTTTT. Residues: CASSPDRNEKLFF.